This T cell receptor (beta chain) was observed in a study of CD8 T cells in ankylosing spondylitis (TCRdb year 2017). In the study overall: The study profiled T cell receptor beta repertoires in healthy donors and ankylosing spondylitis patients to find disease-linked TCR variants. In total, the full study cohort was made up of some 110 healthy donors and 25 to 30 ankylosing spondylitis patients. Peripheral blood samples were taken, and synovial fluid was additionally collected from ankylosing spondylitis patients. Summary of the overall study and its limitations: A TCR beta motif of seven or eight highly homologous amino acid variants appeared characteristic of blood from ankylosing spondylitis patients. According to the report, matched synovial fluid samples from ankylosing spondylitis patients were significantly enriched for the disease-linked clones. The disease-linked clones showed a CD8+ phenotype and occurred at relatively low frequencies in peripheral blood. Some of the motif variants had been reported before in the synovial fluid and blood of reactive arthritis patients, a finding that suggests common disease-initiation mechanisms.

CDR1 SQVTM and CDR2 ANQGSEA were looked up in the germline V gene. The CDR3 holds 11 amino acids from the cysteine to the phenylalanine. The CDR3 DNA has 33 bases and is translated from base 1. Trimming removed 3 bases from V and 3 bases from J, leaving 6 bases between the germline ends. The reads were generated on an Illumina HiSeq 2500. TCR beta libraries were prepared by quantitative 5'-RACE with molecular barcodes. In the original analysis: A new computational method based on a probabilistic model of VDJ rearrangement was used to identify disease-linked TCR variants. The public reads were quality trimmed at Q25 with fastp and then assembled into clones with MiXCR by TCRdb, keeping productive beta chains. Identical CDR3 proteins give one entry, which carries the most common genes and DNA. Clone size and V and J calls follow TCRdb, not the original study. The sample includes 250,000 or so distinct CDR3 sequences, with more than 15% observed a single time. The ten largest make up approximately 33% of the sample.

This clonotype was detected a few times. It has no known antigen specificity. Base qualities are missing; no much larger clone stands one base away. The sequence is built from TRBV29-1 and TRBJ2-7; matching of 5 bases hints at TRBD2 as the D gene. The sample taken for sequencing was blood, either unsorted or a sorted T cell fraction (not recorded which). This sequence originates from a male donor with ankylosing spondylitis or in good health (not recorded which). The DNA sequence follows: TGCAGCGTTGACGCGGGCTACGAGCAGTACTTC. Its translation is CSVDAGYEQYF.